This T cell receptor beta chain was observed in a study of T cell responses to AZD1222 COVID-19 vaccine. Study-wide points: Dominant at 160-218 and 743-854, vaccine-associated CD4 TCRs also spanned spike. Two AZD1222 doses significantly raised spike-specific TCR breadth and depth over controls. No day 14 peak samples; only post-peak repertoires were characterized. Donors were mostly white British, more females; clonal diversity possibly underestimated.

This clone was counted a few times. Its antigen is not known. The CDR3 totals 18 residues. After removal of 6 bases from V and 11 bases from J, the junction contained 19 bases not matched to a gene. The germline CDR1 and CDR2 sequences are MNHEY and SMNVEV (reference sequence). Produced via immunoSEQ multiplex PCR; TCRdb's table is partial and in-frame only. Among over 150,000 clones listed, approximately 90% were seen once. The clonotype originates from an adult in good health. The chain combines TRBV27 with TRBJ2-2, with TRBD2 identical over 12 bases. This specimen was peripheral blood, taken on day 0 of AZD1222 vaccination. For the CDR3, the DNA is TGTGCCAGCAGCGATAGACTAGCGGGGGCCAACTCGCGCCCTGAGCTGTTTTTT. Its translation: CASSDRLAGANSRPELFF.